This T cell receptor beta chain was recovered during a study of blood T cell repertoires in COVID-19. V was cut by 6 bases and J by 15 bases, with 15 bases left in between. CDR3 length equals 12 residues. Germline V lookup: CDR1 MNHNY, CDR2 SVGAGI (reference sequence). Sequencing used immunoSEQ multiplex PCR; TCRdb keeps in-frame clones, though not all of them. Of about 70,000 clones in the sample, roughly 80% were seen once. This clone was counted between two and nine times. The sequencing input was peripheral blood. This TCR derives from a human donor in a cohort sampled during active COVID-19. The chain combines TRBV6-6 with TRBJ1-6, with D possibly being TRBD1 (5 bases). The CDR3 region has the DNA TGTGCCAGCAGCCCAGTCCAGGGTGGCCTCCACTTT. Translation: CASSPVQGGLHF.